The 13 T cell receptor beta chains listed next were all sequenced from one sample in a study of blood T cell repertoires in COVID-19. Profiling relied on immunoSEQ multiplex PCR, and the TCRdb table lists in-frame clones only, not all of them. Counted here are 250,000 to 350,000 clones, 85% to 90% occurring once; the ten biggest clones make up more than 9%. The sequencing input was PBMCs or T cells enriched from blood (not recorded which). These receptors all stem from a woman aged 18-29 years who had recovered from COVID-19.

On this clone itself: Other DNA sequences in this sample translate to the same CDR3. The V gene is TRBV2, the J gene TRBJ1-1, with TRBD1 as a possible D gene (6 bases). CDR1 and CDR2 (germline): SNHLY, FYNNEI. V lost 7 bases to trimming and J lost 1 base, with 10 bases between them. The CDR3 spans 13 residues. The CDR3 DNA sequence: TGTGCCAGCACAGAACAGGGGAACACTGAAGCTTTCTTT. It translates to CASTEQGNTEAFF. The full variable domain, its missing parts supplied by reference TRBV2 and TRBJ1-1, is EPEVTQTPSHQVTQMGQEVILRCVPISNHLYFYWYRQILGQKVEFLVSFYNNEISEKSEIFDDQFSVERPDGSNFTLKIRSTKLEDSAMYFCASTEQGNTEAFFGQGTRLTVV.

A few counts support this clone. This rearrangement joins TRBV7-9 to TRBJ1-3; no firm D call. Trimming shortened V by 3 bases and J by 0 bases, and 6 bases separated the two germline ends. Germline V gene sequence: CDR1 SEHNR, CDR2 FQNEAQ (reference sequence). The CDR3 is made up of 14 amino acids. The CDR3 protein is CASSLMSSGNTIYF. CDR3 nucleotides: TGTGCCAGCAGCTTGATGAGCTCTGGAAACACCATATATTTT. The whole variable domain, remainder taken from reference TRBV7-9 and TRBJ1-3, is DTGVSQNPRHKITKRGQNVTFRCDPISEHNRLYWYRQTLGQGPEFLTYFQNEAQLEKSRLLSDRFSAERPKGSFSTLEIQRTEQGDSAMYLCASSLMSSGNTIYFGEGSWLTVV.

V is TRBV6-1 and J is TRBJ2-2; 7 nucleotides align to TRBD1. Germline CDR1 and CDR2: MNHNS and SASEGT. The CDR3 spans 16 residues. V gave up 2 bases and J gave up 0 bases; unmatched junction bases: 3. CDR3 DNA: TGTGCCAGCAGTGAACGGCAGGGGGCGAACACCGGGGAGCTGTTTTTT. This encodes CASSERQGANTGELFF.

This clone came up once. V and J are TRBV12-2 and TRBJ2-7; the D call of TRBD1 is as the table states it, not checked on the DNA. TRBV12-2 is a pseudogene segment. The CDR3 length is 16 residues. The CDR3 nucleotides are TGTGCAAGTCGCTTATTATCAGGGGGGCGCGGATACGAGCAGTACTTC. As protein: CASRLLSGGRGYEQYF.

The chain carries TRBV27 and TRBJ2-7; D unresolved. The CDR3 runs 13 residues. Per the germline V gene, CDR1 is MNHEY and CDR2 is SMNVEV (reference sequence). The ends were cut back, 2 bases at V and 1 base at J, with 6 bases in the middle. CDR3 coding DNA: TGTGCCAGCAGTTTACACGCGTCCTACGAGCAGTACTTC. Translated, it gives CASSLHASYEQYF.

This clone was seen just once. The genes are TRBV3-1 (or the pseudogene TRBV3-2) and TRBJ2-2; 11 positions match TRBD2. The length of the CDR3 is 17 residues. V trimming: 0 bases; J trimming: 7 bases; junction bases outside the gene matches: 7. The V gene's germline CDR1 is LGHDT and CDR2 YNNKEL (reference sequence). The CDR3, as DNA: TGTGCCAGCAGCCAAGAAACTAGCGGGAGCGAGGTCGGGGAGCTGTTTTTT. Its translation: CASSQETSGSEVGELFF.

J is TRBJ2-1 and V is TRBV3-1 (or the pseudogene TRBV3-2); TRBD2 matches 15 bases. The trim removed 8 bases at V and 4 bases at J, leaving 3 bases unmatched. Germline CDR1 is LGHDT and CDR2 is YNNKEL (reference sequence). The CDR3 sequence is 15 residues long. CDR3 nucleotides: TGTGCCAGCCTTGGACTAGCGGGAGGGTACAATGAGCAGTTCTTC. Protein product: CASLGLAGGYNEQFF.

A few counts support this clone. CDR3 coding DNA: TGCGCCAGCAGCTCAGTACTCGGGGGGAACACTGAAGCTTTCTTT. Translation gives CASSSVLGGNTEAFF. The gene calls are TRBV5-1 and TRBJ1-1; TRBD1 is a possible D gene (5 bases). Germline CDR1 and CDR2: SGHRS and YFSETQ. Trimming removed 3 bases at V and 1 base at J, with 13 bases between. The CDR3 is made up of 15 amino acids.

The V gene is TRBV7-9, the J gene TRBJ1-4; 7 nucleotides line up with TRBD1. CDR1 is SEHNR, CDR2 FQNEAQ, per germline (reference sequence). V shed 1 base, J shed 6 bases, and the junction held 11 bases outside the gene matches. This CDR3 comprises 17 residues. The CDR3 here is CASSLDDLGQVHEKLFF. CDR3 coding DNA: TGTGCCAGCAGCTTAGACGACCTCGGACAGGTTCATGAAAAACTGTTTTTT.

The chain is built from TRBV29-1 and TRBJ1-2; D perhaps matches TRBD1 (5 bases). The CDR3 covers 13 residues. V was shortened by 6 bases and J by 5 bases, with 16 bases between the two germline ends. Germline loops: CDR1 SQVTM, CDR2 ANQGSEA. The CDR3, as DNA: TGCAGCGTCACCCCGGGAGAGGGGTATGGCTACACCTTC. Translated, it gives CSVTPGEGYGYTF.

CDR3 in DNA: TGTGCCAGTAGTATCAAATGGGGGGGGACTGAAGCTTTCTTT. Residues: CASSIKWGGTEAFF. V usage is TRBV19 and J usage is TRBJ1-1, with D possibly TRBD1 on 5 matching bases. Germline CDR1 LNHDA, CDR2 SQIVND (reference sequence). The CDR3 extends over 14 amino acids. V lost 3 bases, J lost 5 bases, and 13 bases lay in between.

This chain uses TRBV11-2 with TRBJ1-5; weak D call: TRBD1 (5 bases). V shed 3 bases and J shed 5 bases, with 8 bases lying between them. The V gene's germline CDR1 is SGHAT and CDR2 FQNNGV. The CDR3 is 13 amino acids. The CDR3 DNA sequence: TGTGCCAGCAGCTTCAAAGGGGATCAGCCCCAGCATTTT. This translates into CASSFKGDQPQHF. Based on the CDR3 plus reference TRBV11-2 and TRBJ1-5, the full variable domain is EAGVAQSPRYKIIEKRQSVAFWCNPISGHATLYWYQQILGQGPKLLIQFQNNGVVDDSQLPKDRFSAERLKGVDSTLKIQPAKLEDSAVYLCASSFKGDQPQHFGDGTRLSIL.

The chain combines TRBV19 with TRBJ2-2; TRBD2 matches 8 bases. The CDR3 sequence is 14 residues long. Trimming cost V 8 bases and J 3 bases; bases outside gene matches: 5. Germline-derived CDR1 and CDR2 are LNHDA and SQIVND (reference sequence). CDR3 bases: TGTGCCAGTCGGGAGGGCCTCTACACCGGGGAGCTGTTTTTT. The encoded protein is CASREGLYTGELFF.